Listed below are T cell receptor beta chains from one sample, sequenced in a study of cytomegalovirus exposure and HLA in healthy donors. Using immunoSEQ multiplex PCR, the repertoire was profiled, and TCRdb retains in-frame clones only, with some absent. Counted here are some 200,000 clones, roughly 80% occurring once; the ten biggest clones make up around 15%. Sequenced input: PBMCs. The receptors derive from a man aged 40-49 years in good health and CMV-seronegative. Both conserved end residues are part of each CDR3. The D gene is left open where the match is weak. The listing skips clone size in some rows; elsewhere it reads once, few, many or a size class.

TRBV20-1,TRBJ2-1,-,-,TGCAGTGCTAGATGGACAGAGCAGTTCTTC,CSARWTEQFF
TRBV11-2,TRBJ2-1,-,-,TGTGCCAGCAGCTCTAGGGGGAACAACAATGAGCAGTTCTTC,CASSSRGNNNEQFF
TRBV6-5,TRBJ1-1,-,-,TGTGCCAGCAGTTACTTATCGAACACTGAAGCTTTCTTT,CASSYLSNTEAFF
TRBV4-3,TRBJ2-1,-,TRBD1,TGCGCCAGCAGCCAAGATAGGGGGCGTGATAGTGAGCAGTTCTTC,CASSQDRGRDSEQFF
TRBV5-6,TRBJ2-7,-,-,TGTGCCAGCAGCAAAAGACTAGTGGCTAACTCCTACGAGCAGTACTTC,CASSKRLVANSYEQYF
TRBV13,TRBJ1-3,once,-,TGTGCCAGCAGCTTAAAATGGGAGTTCTCTGGAAACACCATATATTTT,CASSLKWEFSGNTIYF
TRBV7-9,TRBJ2-5,-,-,TGTGCCAGCAGCTTAGTCGCCGGGAAAGAGACCCAGTACTTC,CASSLVAGKETQYF
TRBV6-1,TRBJ2-7,-,-,TGTGCCAGCAGGTCCACTCCCTACGAGCAGTACTTC,CASRSTPYEQYF
TRBV5-1,TRBJ2-7,-,TRBD2,TGCGCCAGCAGTCTGGGAGACGCGGGAGGGCCTAGCGAGCAGTACTTC,CASSLGDAGGPSEQYF
TRBV7-9,TRBJ1-2,-,-,TGTGCCAGCAGCACTATTAGGGGTGGCTACACCTTC,CASSTIRGGYTF
TRBV6-5,TRBJ1-1,few,TRBD1,TGTGCCAGCAGACAGGGGTTAGGCACTGAAGCTTTCTTT,CASRQGLGTEAFF
TRBV6-6,TRBJ2-2,-,TRBD2,TGTGCCAGCAGTGCTCTAGGCGGGGGTTACACCGGGGAGCTGTTTTTT,CASSALGGGYTGELFF
TRBV7-9,TRBJ2-5,-,TRBD1,TGTGCCAGCAGCCCGAGGACAGGGCAAGAGACCCAGTACTTC,CASSPRTGQETQYF
TRBV9,TRBJ2-7,-,TRBD1,TGTGCCAGCAGCGCCCCCAGGGACGGGACAGGACCCGTGGGGGAGCAGTACTTC,CASSAPRDGTGPVGEQYF
TRBV27,TRBJ2-5,-,TRBD2,TGTGCCAGTGGAGAAACTAGCGGGAGAATGGGAGAGACCCAGTACTTC,CASGETSGRMGETQYF
TRBV14,TRBJ1-3,-,TRBD1,TGTGCCAGCAGCCAAGACGGGACAGGGGCTGGAAACACCATATATTTT,CASSQDGTGAGNTIYF
TRBV7-9,TRBJ1-5,-,-,TGTGCCAGCAGCACGGGATTTTCTCAGCCCCAGCATTTT,CASSTGFSQPQHF
TRBV28,TRBJ1-5,few,-,TGTGCCAGCAGTTATACCCGACAAAATGTGCCGCAAGCTCTTGTAAGCAATCAGCCCCAGCATTTT,CASSYTRQNVPQALVSNQPQHF
TRBV2,TRBJ2-7,few,TRBD1,TGTGCCAGCAGCTCACAGGGGCGCGAGCAGTACTTC,CASSSQGREQYF
TRBV4-1,TRBJ2-1,-,TRBD2,TGCGCCAGCAGCCAAGGATTAGCGGGAGGGGGGGGACCCTACAATGAGCAGTTCTTC,CASSQGLAGGGGPYNEQFF
TRBV11-1,TRBJ1-3,-,-,TGTGCCAGCAGCTCCGGGGGGCCTGGAAACACCATATATTTT,CASSSGGPGNTIYF
TRBV7-2,TRBJ1-3,-,-,TGTGCCAGCAGCCCTCGGGAAGGAACCATATATTTT,CASSPREGTIYF
TRBV5-1,TRBJ2-3,-,TRBD2,TGCGCCAGCAGCTTTTCGTGGCGGGAGATAAGCACAGATACGCAGTATTTT,CASSFSWREISTDTQYF
TRBV7-2,TRBJ1-4,-,TRBD1,TGTGCCAGCAGCATGACAGGGTTTGGGGAAAAACTGTTTTTT,CASSMTGFGEKLFF
TRBV19,TRBJ2-7,-,TRBD1,TGTGCCAGTAGTCGGTCGGACAGGGGGTCCTACGAGCAGTACTTC,CASSRSDRGSYEQYF
TRBV5-5,TRBJ2-7,-,-,TGTGCCAGCAGCTTGCCGGGGTCGGGCGAGCAGTACTTC,CASSLPGSGEQYF
TRBV5-1,TRBJ2-5,-,-,TGCGCCAGCAGCTTACCTGGACTAGAGACCCAGTACTTC,CASSLPGLETQYF
TRBV4-1,TRBJ1-5,few,-,TGCGCCAGCGGTACCCAGGACAACTCCAATCAGCCCCAGCATTTT,CASGTQDNSNQPQHF
TRBV11-2,TRBJ2-1,-,TRBD1,TGTGCCAGCAACTCTCAGGGGGCTGGAAATGAGCAGTTCTTC,CASNSQGAGNEQFF
TRBV28,TRBJ1-6,-,-,TGTGCCAGCAGTTTCAGGAATTCACCCCTCCACTTT,CASSFRNSPLHF
TRBV7-2,TRBJ1-1,-,-,TGTGCCAGCAGCCCCAGGATCATGAACACTGAAGCTTTCTTT,CASSPRIMNTEAFF
TRBV4-2,TRBJ2-5,-,TRBD2,TGTGCCAGCAGCCAAGACACGGGGGGGACCCAGTACTTC,CASSQDTGGTQYF
TRBV28,TRBJ2-3,-,-,TGTGCCAGCAGTTTGTACAGTAGCACAGATACGCAGTATTTT,CASSLYSSTDTQYF
TRBV10-3,TRBJ1-2,-,-,TGTGCCGTGTACAGGTTTCTGCCTCCCAACTATGGCTACACCTTC,CAVYRFLPPNYGYTF
TRBV6-5,TRBJ2-5,-,-,TGTGCCAGCAGTTACTCACTTCAAGAGACCCAGTACTTC,CASSYSLQETQYF
TRBV5-1,TRBJ2-1,-,-,TGCGCCAGCAGCTTGGGGGGCGATGAGCAGTTCTTC,CASSLGGDEQFF
TRBV7-9,TRBJ1-2,-,-,TGTTCCAGCAGCCCAGCCGGGTATGGCTACACCTTC,CSSSPAGYGYTF
TRBV28,TRBJ1-2,-,TRBD1,TGTGCCAGCAGTTTATCCGGGACAGGGGCCGGCTACACCTTC,CASSLSGTGAGYTF
TRBV13,TRBJ2-5,-,-,TGTGCCAGCAGCTTAGGGGGGCGGCAAGAGACCCAGTACTTC,CASSLGGRQETQYF
TRBV25-1,TRBJ2-7,-,TRBD1,TGTGCCAGCAGTGCCGCACCCGGGACAGAGAGCTCCTACGAGCAGTACTTC,CASSAAPGTESSYEQYF
TRBV6-1,TRBJ1-5,-,TRBD1,TGTGCCAGCAGTGAACGGGAGCGCCTACAGGGGGCGGCGAATCAGCCCCAGCATTTT,CASSERERLQGAANQPQHF
TRBV5-1,TRBJ2-1,-,TRBD2,TGCGCCAGCAGCCCTGGACTAGCGGGAGGTACTTACAATGAGCAGTTCTTC,CASSPGLAGGTYNEQFF
TRBV7-9,TRBJ2-7,-,-,TGTGCCAGCAGCCCCCGGGGTGGAGAGGACTCCTACGAGCAGTACTTC,CASSPRGGEDSYEQYF
TRBV27,TRBJ2-2,-,-,TGTGCCAGTACTCGTGTAGGGGACACCGGGGAGCTGTTTTTT,CASTRVGDTGELFF
TRBV15,TRBJ2-3,-,TRBD2,TGTGCCACCCGAATTAGCGGGCTCCTAAGCACAGATACGCAGTATTTT,CATRISGLLSTDTQYF